This entry lists 31 T cell receptor beta chains sequenced from one sample in a study of T cell repertoires in ileal Crohn's disease. The assay was immunoSEQ multiplex PCR, and TCRdb's table has in-frame clones only and misses some. The repertoire holds roughly 4,200 clones, under 85% seen once, with around 6.5% in the top ten. Time point given: inflamed ileum from the surgical specimen. The material sequenced was ileal tissue. The source is an adult with Crohn's disease.

This clone was detected a few times. The V gene is TRBV6-1, the J gene TRBJ2-7; a possible D gene is TRBD1 (5 bases). CDR1 and CDR2 from the germline V gene are MNHNS and SASEGT. V lost 5 bases and J 9 bases, leaving 20 bases between the germline ends. This CDR3 contains 14 residues. The DNA of the CDR3 is TGTGCCAGCAGTCCCACATCGAAAGGGGTTGGGCAGTACTTC. Its translation: CASSPTSKGVGQYF.

This clone came up a few times. The chain uses TRBV10-3 and TRBJ1-2; a weak D match, TRBD1 (5 bases). The length of the CDR3 is 14 residues. Germline V gene data show CDR1 as ENHRY and CDR2 as SYGVKD. Trimming cost V 0 bases and J 8 bases, with 13 bases left between them. The CDR3 is CAISESLGTLGYTF. The DNA of the CDR3 is TGTGCCATCAGTGAGTCGCTGGGGACTTTGGGCTACACCTTC.

The chain combines TRBV4-3 with TRBJ1-5; unclear D gene. Trimming took off 0 bases at V and 7 bases at J, with 7 bases between the two ends. The CDR3 covers 13 residues. Germline V gene sequence: CDR1 LGHNA, CDR2 YSLEER. DNA of the CDR3: TGCGCCAGCAGCCAAGATGGAATGCAGCCCCAGCATTTT. It specifies CASSQDGMQPQHF.

This clone was seen a few times. The V and J genes are TRBV5-1 and TRBJ2-2; a weak D match, TRBD2 (6 bases). V lost 4 bases and J lost 0, with 7 bases in between. The germline V gene has CDR1 SGHRS and CDR2 YFSETQ. The CDR3 sequence is 14 residues long. Here the CDR3 reads CASSGGTNTGELFF. The CDR3 DNA follows: TGCGCCAGCAGCGGAGGGACGAACACCGGGGAGCTGTTTTTT.

This chain joins TRBV5-1 and TRBJ1-2; D might be TRBD1 (5 bases). Germline V gives CDR1 SGHRS, CDR2 YFSETQ. The CDR3 totals 12 residues. V was clipped by 5 bases and J by 5 bases, with 10 bases between them. CDR3 coding DNA: TGCGCCAGCAGGGGGCTTGTTTATGGCTACACCTTC. It specifies CASRGLVYGYTF.

This clone appeared a few times. The chain links TRBV30 to TRBJ1-1, with 8 bases identical to TRBD1. CDR1 is GTSNPN and CDR2 is SVGIG in the germline V gene (reference sequence). CDR3 size: 14 residues. The V and J ends lost 3 bases and 0 bases, in that order; junction bases with no gene match: 3. This CDR3 is CAWREGQVNTEAFF. The CDR3 nucleotides read TGTGCCTGGAGGGAGGGACAGGTGAACACTGAAGCTTTCTTT.

This chain connects TRBV27 to TRBJ2-7; 11 positions match TRBD2. Germline V lookup: CDR1 MNHEY, CDR2 SMNVEV (reference sequence). V lost 5 bases, J lost 6 bases, and 6 bases stayed unmatched. The CDR3 is made up of 14 amino acids. CDR3 sequence (DNA): TGTGCCAGCAGTCCGCGACTAGCGGGGCGCGAGCAGTACTTC. Protein: CASSPRLAGREQYF.

The chain is built from TRBV2 and TRBJ1-1; TRBD1 agrees at 8 bases. The CDR3 is 13 residues long. V lost 6 bases to trimming and J lost 4 bases; unmatched junction nucleotides: 4. Germline V gene lookup returns CDR1 SNHLY and CDR2 FYNNEI. The CDR3 loop reads CASSRTGPTEAFF. The DNA of the CDR3 is TGTGCCAGCAGCAGGACAGGGCCCACTGAAGCTTTCTTT.

The chain couples TRBV2 to TRBJ2-5; 10 bases are shared with TRBD2. The trim removed 7 bases at V and 1 base at J, leaving 6 bases unmatched. The V gene's germline CDR1 is SNHLY and CDR2 FYNNEI. This CDR3 is 15 amino acids long. CDR3 coding DNA: TGTGCCAGCACACCAGCGGGAGGGCTCCAAGAGACCCAGTACTTC. Amino acids: CASTPAGGLQETQYF.

This sequence joins TRBV15 and TRBJ2-1; D not certain. The CDR3 loop spans 15 amino acids. Germline CDR1 reads LNHNV; CDR2 reads YYDKDF (reference sequence). V lost 1 base and J lost 6, with 13 bases in between. CDR3 bases: TGTGCCACCAGCAGAGGGTCTGGGTTTGGCAATGAGCAGTTCTTC. Protein product: CATSRGSGFGNEQFF.

The CDR3 protein is CAISDRDRSVRGELFF. CDR3 nucleotide sequence: TGTGCCATCAGTGACCGAGACAGGTCGGTGAGGGGGGAGCTGTTTTTT. The rearrangement joins TRBV10-3 to TRBJ2-2; TRBD1 might be the D (6 bases). The CDR3 loop spans 16 amino acids. Germline assignment: CDR1 ENHRY and CDR2 SYGVKD. V was cut by 3 bases and J by 8 bases, with 19 bases left in between.

This clone came up once. The V and J genes are TRBV7-8 and TRBJ2-3; TRBD1 aligns across 8 bases. After removal of 4 bases from V and 3 bases from J, the junction contained 6 bases not matched to a gene. Looked up from germline, CDR1 is SGHVS and CDR2 is FQNEAQ. The CDR3 covers 15 residues. The CDR3 loop reads CASSSSDRATDTQYF. Here the CDR3 DNA reads TGTGCCAGCAGCTCATCGGACAGGGCAACAGATACGCAGTATTTT.

The chain joins TRBV4-3 to TRBJ2-7; D is perhaps TRBD2 (6 bases). This CDR3 region has 16 residues. From germline, CDR1 is LGHNA and CDR2 YSLEER. V dropped 3 bases and J dropped 0 bases, with 15 bases sitting between them. The CDR3 is CASSQIGLACSYEQYF. DNA for the CDR3: TGCGCCAGCAGCCAGATTGGGCTAGCGTGCTCCTACGAGCAGTACTTC.

This rearrangement joins TRBV18 to TRBJ2-7, with 11 bases that match TRBD1. The CDR3 has 15 amino acids. Germline values: CDR1 KGHSH, CDR2 LQKENI. V trimming: 6 bases; J trimming: 6 bases; junction bases outside the gene matches: 10. The chain's CDR3 is CASSQTPGTGGEQYF. In nucleotides, the CDR3 is TGTGCCAGCTCTCAAACCCCCGGGACAGGGGGCGAGCAGTACTTC.

J is TRBJ2-1 and V is TRBV19; 9 nucleotides line up with TRBD1. Germline CDR1 LNHDA, CDR2 SQIVND (reference sequence). Unmatched junction bases numbered 6, after V lost 7 bases and J lost 2 bases. The CDR3 loop spans 15 amino acids. DNA of the CDR3: TGTGCCAGTAATGCGGGGGACAGGGCCTACAATGAGCAGTTCTTC. Residues: CASNAGDRAYNEQFF.

This chain joins TRBV7-8 and TRBJ1-1, with TRBD1 matching over 9 bases. The CDR3 is 15 amino acids. CDR1 is SGHVS, CDR2 FQNEAQ, per germline. V gave up 5 bases and J gave up 5 bases; unmatched junction bases: 9. The CDR3 DNA follows: TGTGCCAGCAGCCCTCGGACAGGGGTCGGGACTGAAGCTTTCTTT. Its translation: CASSPRTGVGTEAFF.

The chain couples TRBV15 to TRBJ2-7; D could derive from TRBD1 or TRBD2 (5 bases each). CDR1 and CDR2 (germline): LNHNV, YYDKDF (reference sequence). The CDR3 consists of 15 residues. V lost 0 bases and J 8 bases, leaving 17 bases between the germline ends. CDR3 coding DNA: TGTGCCACCAGCAGAGATCGACGGGGCGGAGGCAAGCAGTACTTC. Encoded protein: CATSRDRRGGGKQYF.

V usage is TRBV7-2 and J usage is TRBJ1-2; D is unclear. Germline V gene sequence: CDR1 SGHTA, CDR2 FQGNSA. V lost 5 bases and J 4 bases, leaving 11 bases between the germline ends. The CDR3 runs to 13 residues. The CDR3 sequence is CASSEGLLYGYTF. The DNA for the CDR3 is TGTGCCAGCAGCGAGGGTCTTCTCTATGGCTACACCTTC. The full variable domain, completed using reference TRBV7-2 and TRBJ1-2, is GAGVSQSPSNKVTEKGKDVELRCDPISGHTALYWYRQSLGQGLEFLIYFQGNSAPDKSGLPSDRFSAERTGGSVSTLTIQRTQQEDSAVYLCASSEGLLYGYTFGSGTRLTVV.

This clone was recorded a few times. The rearrangement uses TRBV2 and TRBJ1-2; 9 bases fit TRBD1. Trimming took 3 bases from V and 8 from J; bases not matched to a gene: 7. The germline gives CDR1 SNHLY, CDR2 FYNNEI. This CDR3 has 14 amino acids. The CDR3 DNA follows: TGTGCCAGCAGTGACCGCGGGACAGGGCGAGGCTACACCTTC. Translation gives CASSDRGTGRGYTF. Using reference TRBV2 and TRBJ1-2 for the parts outside the CDR3, the full variable domain is EPEVTQTPSHQVTQMGQEVILRCVPISNHLYFYWYRQILGQKVEFLVSFYNNEISEKSEIFDDQFSVERPDGSNFTLKIRSTKLEDSAMYFCASSDRGTGRGYTFGSGTRLTVV.

The V call is TRBV18, the J call TRBJ1-1, with 8 bases fitting TRBD1. The CDR3 runs 15 residues. V dropped 0 bases and J dropped 0; count of bases not matched to a gene: 0. Germline CDR1 KGHSH, CDR2 LQKENI. The CDR3 region is CASSPPTGVNTEAFF. In DNA form, the CDR3 reads TGTGCCAGCTCACCACCGACAGGGGTGAACACTGAAGCTTTCTTT.

In this sample, this clone turned up a few times. The chain is built from TRBV6-1 and TRBJ1-5, with TRBD1 matching 11 bases. The CDR3 is made up of 17 amino acids. Unmatched junction bases numbered 4, after V lost 3 bases and J lost 0 bases. Per the germline V gene, CDR1 is MNHNS and CDR2 is SASEGT. In nucleotides, the CDR3 is TGTGCCAGCAGTGAGGGACAGGGGGGAATTAGCAATCAGCCCCAGCATTTT. This sequence encodes CASSEGQGGISNQPQHF.

The CDR3 sequence is CASSYTGEPGNTIYF. As DNA, the CDR3 is TGTGCCAGCAGTTACACCGGGGAACCTGGAAACACCATATATTTT. V and J are TRBV6-6 and TRBJ1-3, with unresolved D. The CDR3 extends over 15 amino acids. V dropped 2 bases and J dropped 2 bases, with 10 bases sitting between them. CDR1 is MNHNY, CDR2 SVGAGI, per germline (reference sequence).

This rearrangement joins TRBV2 to TRBJ2-4; TRBD1 aligns across 11 bases. J gave up 5 bases and V 7 bases, and 7 bases lay outside the gene matches. Germline CDR1 SNHLY, CDR2 FYNNEI. CDR3 size: 15 residues. The CDR3 nucleotides are TGTGCCAGCATTCGGGACAGGGGGGGGCAAAACATTCAGTACTTC. This sequence encodes CASIRDRGGQNIQYF.

The chain uses TRBV11-2 and TRBJ2-1; no reliable D call. V lost 0 bases and J 4 bases, leaving 7 bases between the germline ends. Germline V gives CDR1 SGHAT, CDR2 FQNNGV. The CDR3 runs 14 residues. The CDR3 DNA follows: TGTGCCAGCAGCTTAGATGGGAAGTACAATGAGCAGTTCTTC. It specifies CASSLDGKYNEQFF.

The chain carries TRBV19 and TRBJ2-1; either TRBD1 or TRBD2 may supply D (5 bases each). The V gene lost 6 bases and the J gene lost 4 bases, with 19 bases spanning the gap. This CDR3 contains 16 residues. Germline CDR1 and CDR2: LNHDA and SQIVND (reference sequence). The CDR3 DNA sequence: TGTGCCAGTAGCCCATCTGGTACGGGGACGTACAATGAGCAGTTCTTC. Residues: CASSPSGTGTYNEQFF.

The rearrangement links TRBV7-9 to TRBJ2-1, with TRBD1 identical over 7 bases. Germline CDR1 reads SEHNR; CDR2 reads FQNEAQ (reference sequence). The trim removed 10 bases at V and 0 bases at J, leaving 9 bases unmatched. The CDR3 runs to 15 residues. The CDR3 DNA sequence: TGTGCCATACCCGGGGACAGAAGCTCCTACAATGAGCAGTTCTTC. This translates into CAIPGDRSSYNEQFF.

The chain is built from TRBV6-5 and TRBJ1-6; D is unclear. The germline gives CDR1 MNHEY, CDR2 SVGAGI. Trimming cost V 6 bases and J 7 bases, with 16 bases left between them. This CDR3 is built from 15 residues. The CDR3 loop reads CASRRVGVVNSPLHF. Written as DNA, the CDR3 is TGTGCCAGCAGAAGGGTCGGAGTTGTGAATTCACCCCTCCACTTT.

This clone was seen a few times. The chain recombines TRBV4-3 with TRBJ2-7; TRBD2 agrees at 7 bases. After removal of 4 bases from V and 5 bases from J, the junction contained 11 bases not matched to a gene. The CDR3 runs 15 residues. In germline, CDR1 is LGHNA, CDR2 YSLEER. This CDR3 is CASSPERGRLDEQYF. In DNA form, the CDR3 reads TGCGCCAGCAGCCCCGAGCGGGGACGTCTCGACGAGCAGTACTTC.

The genes are TRBV5-6 and TRBJ2-1; 10 nucleotides line up with TRBD2. This CDR3 has 15 residues. Trimming removed 4 bases from V and 4 bases from J; junction bases left unmatched: 5. Germline V gene lookup returns CDR1 SGHDT and CDR2 YYEEEE. The CDR3 loop is CASSTSSGSYNEQFF. CDR3 sequence (DNA): TGTGCCAGCAGCACCTCTAGCGGGAGTTACAATGAGCAGTTCTTC.

V and J are TRBV6-1 and TRBJ2-6, with D maybe TRBD1 (6 bases). Germline-derived CDR1 and CDR2 are MNHNS and SASEGT. CDR3 length equals 15 residues. V lost 6 bases and J lost 2, with 11 bases in between. CDR3 in DNA: TGTGCCAGCAGGGTCAGGGGAACTGGGGCCAACGTCCTGACTTTC. Translating it yields CASRVRGTGANVLTF.

This sequence joins TRBV9 and TRBJ2-3; D unclear. CDR1 and CDR2 from the germline V gene are SGDLS and YYNGEE. Trimming removed 0 bases from V and 0 bases from J, with 2 bases in between. The CDR3 consists of 13 residues. The CDR3 region has the DNA TGTGCCAGCAGCGTAGGGAGCACAGATACGCAGTATTTT. It codes for CASSVGSTDTQYF.